This T cell receptor beta chain originates from a study of OX40 agonist ivuxolimab in advanced cancers. In the study overall: The study treated patients with ivuxolimab, an agonistic anti-OX40 (CD134) antibody.

The repertoire was sequenced with immunoSEQ multiplex PCR; TCRdb's copy has only in-frame clones and lacks some. The sample contains some 55,000 clones, 70% to 80% of which appear only once. The sequence was collected from an adult with an advanced solid tumor such as melanoma, head and neck, liver or kidney cancer. The sequences come from CD4+ or CD8+ T cells sorted from blood, collected in a trial of the OX40 agonist ivuxolimab.

CDR3 sequence (DNA): TGCAGTGCTACCCACACTGAAGCTTTCTTT. Protein sequence: CSATHTEAFF. The chain has TRBV20-1 and TRBJ1-1; D uncertain. This CDR3 region has 10 residues. The V and J ends lost 4 bases and 3 bases respectively, with 3 bases between them. The germline V gene has CDR1 DFQATT and CDR2 SNEGSKA (reference sequence).